This TCR beta chain was obtained from a study of CD8 T cells in Susac syndrome. After extraction with the RNeasy kit, about 0.45 to 1 ug of the RNA was reverse transcribed using random hexamers. The immunoSEQ assay covered 54 Vbeta and 13 Jbeta segments for CDR3. TCRdb processed the immunoSEQ multiplex PCR reads anew with MiXCR; each CDR3 protein has one entry. The table lists about 130,000 distinct CDR3 sequences, approximately 93% of them singletons. V lost 6 bases, J lost 4 bases, and 11 bases stayed unmatched. The CDR3 runs to 14 residues. CDR1 is SQVTM, CDR2 ANQGSEA, per germline. The source of this sequence is a human donor with multiple sclerosis. The sequenced material came from CD8+ T cells from PBMCs. V usage is TRBV29-1 and J usage is TRBJ2-7; 8 bases line up with TRBD1. The CDR3 DNA is TGCAGCGTCATCCCCGGGACAGGATTATACGAGCAGTACTTC. Protein product: CSVIPGTGLYEQYF.